This T cell receptor (beta chain) emerged from a study of radiotherapy plus CTLA-4 blockade in lung cancer. Study-wide context: For 15% to 20% of patients, objective responses occurred, and roughly 30% had disease control. Overall study results and limits: Clones of tumor-derived TCRs expanded in blood after radiotherapy plus ipilimumab.

Concerning this clone itself: The antigen is undetermined.

Libraries were prepared by immunoSEQ multiplex PCR; TCRdb keeps only in-frame clonotypes and omits some of them. Counted here are 50,000 to 65,000 clones, 65% to 80% occurring once; the ten biggest clones make up around 2.5%. The clonotype comes from a human donor with non-small cell lung cancer whose response to radiotherapy plus ipilimumab could not be evaluated. The sequences come from peripheral blood, collected from a patient treated with radiotherapy plus ipilimumab.

The CDR3 reads CSGRREYEQYF. The CDR3 DNA follows: TGCAGTGGGAGGCGGGAATACGAGCAGTACTTC. The chain couples TRBV20-1 to TRBJ2-7; tentative D call: TRBD2 (6 bases). Germline V gene sequence: CDR1 DFQATT, CDR2 SNEGSKA (reference sequence). The V gene lost 7 bases and the J gene lost 4 bases, with 11 bases spanning the gap. The CDR3 spans 11 residues.